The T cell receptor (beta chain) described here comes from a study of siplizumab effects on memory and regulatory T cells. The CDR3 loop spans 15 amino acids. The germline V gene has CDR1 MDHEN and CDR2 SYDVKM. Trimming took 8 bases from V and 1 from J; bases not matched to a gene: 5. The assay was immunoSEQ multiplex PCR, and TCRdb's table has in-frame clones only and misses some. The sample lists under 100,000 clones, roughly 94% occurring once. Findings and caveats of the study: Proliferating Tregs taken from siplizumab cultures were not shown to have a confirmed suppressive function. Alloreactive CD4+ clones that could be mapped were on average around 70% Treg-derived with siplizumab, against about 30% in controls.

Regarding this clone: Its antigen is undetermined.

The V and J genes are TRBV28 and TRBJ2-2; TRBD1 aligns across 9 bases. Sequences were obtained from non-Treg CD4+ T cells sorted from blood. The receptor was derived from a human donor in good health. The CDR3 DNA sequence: TGTGCCAGCTATAGGGACAGGGTGAACACCGGGGAGCTGTTTTTT. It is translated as CASYRDRVNTGELFF.